This T cell receptor (beta chain) was identified in a study of tumor-infiltrating lymphocytes in primary liver carcinoma. Study at large: The study enrolled male and female patients aged 30 to 69 years.

Unsorted whole blood supplied the RNA, and germline DNA was extracted too. The germline V gene encodes CDR1 SQVTM and CDR2 ANQGSEA. V shed 4 bases and J shed 11 bases, with 11 bases lying between them. This CDR3 has 11 residues. This clonotype was counted many times. A constant-region primer primed TCR beta cDNA synthesis from 400 to 600 ng of total RNA. ARM-PCR, slightly modified, supplied the TCR beta libraries through three nested multiplex PCR rounds. Rounds one and two of PCR, each of roughly 11 cycles, were primed with TRBV1-TRBV30 forward primers and a C-beta reverse primer. One entry per CDR3 protein results from TCRdb running MiXCR on the multiplex PCR reads. This sample has 300,000 to 400,000 distinct CDR3 sequences, with 65% found just once.

The genes are TRBV29-1 and TRBJ1-4; no reliable D call. The TCR originated in a man aged 35-49 years with primary liver carcinoma and hepatitis B virus infection. Sequenced input: peripheral blood. CDR3 in DNA: TGCAGCGTTGTAGTGCCGGGTAAACTGTTTTTT. This encodes CSVVVPGKLFF. The full variable domain, with the rest looked up from reference TRBV29-1 and TRBJ1-4, is SAVISQKPSRDICQRGTSLTIQCQVDSQVTMMFWYRQQPGQSLTLIATANQGSEATYESGFVIDKFPISRPNLTFSTLTVSNMSPEDSSIYLCSVVVPGKLFFGSGTQLSVL.